A single sample is the source of the 20 T cell receptor beta chains below, sequenced in a study of blood T cell repertoires in COVID-19. TCRdb keeps only in-frame clones here, not all; method: immunoSEQ multiplex PCR. This sample has roughly 92,000 clones; 90% occur once, and the top ten carry roughly 4.5%. The sequencing input was peripheral blood. The receptors were sampled from a woman older than 75 with active or convalescent COVID-19.

This chain links TRBV5-1 with TRBJ2-1, with 12 bases lining up with TRBD2. This CDR3 is 18 amino acids long. After removal of 3 bases from V and 1 base from J, the junction contained 8 bases not matched to a gene. Germline V lookup: CDR1 SGHRS, CDR2 YFSETQ. For the CDR3, the DNA is TGCGCCAGCAGCTACGCGACTAGCGGGAGAAAATCCTACAATGAGCAGTTCTTC. The encoded protein is CASSYATSGRKSYNEQFF.

V usage is TRBV2 and J usage is TRBJ2-3; possibly TRBD2 for D (5 bases). CDR1 is SNHLY, CDR2 FYNNEI, per germline. V lost 7 bases and J 0 bases, leaving 17 bases between the germline ends. The CDR3 loop spans 16 amino acids. Here the CDR3 reads CASTGLAVTSTDTQYF. CDR3 nucleotide sequence: TGTGCCAGCACCGGTCTAGCAGTGACTAGCACAGATACGCAGTATTTT.

This chain joins TRBV15 and TRBJ1-4; no clear D gene. The CDR3 spans 15 residues. The ends were cut back, 1 base at V and 2 bases at J, with 8 bases in the middle. Germline lookup yields CDR1 LNHNV and CDR2 YYDKDF (reference sequence). As DNA, the CDR3 is TGTGCCACCAGCAGAGGCACAGCCACTAATGAAAAACTGTTTTTT. Translated: CATSRGTATNEKLFF. The whole variable domain, remainder taken from reference TRBV15 and TRBJ1-4, is DAMVIQNPRYQVTQFGKPVTLSCSQTLNHNVMYWYQQKSSQAPKLLFHYYDKDFNNEADTPDNFQSRRPNTSFCFLDIRSPGLGDTAMYLCATSRGTATNEKLFFGSGTQLSVL.

This rearrangement joins TRBV28 to TRBJ1-2; D is unresolved. V was pared by 3 bases and J by 4 bases, with 15 bases between. The germline V gene has CDR1 MDHEN and CDR2 SYDVKM. The CDR3 totals 15 residues. As DNA, the CDR3 is TGTGCCAGCAGTTTGATAGTTCCGAATCTCTATGGCTACACCTTC. Residues: CASSLIVPNLYGYTF.

The chain uses TRBV19 and TRBJ1-2; no clear D. V gave up 3 bases and J gave up 4 bases, with 6 bases separating them. CDR1 is LNHDA and CDR2 is SQIVND in the germline V gene (reference sequence). This CDR3 is 12 amino acids long. For the CDR3, the DNA is TGTGCCAGTAGTATTCCGGGCTATGGCTACACCTTC. Its translation: CASSIPGYGYTF. The complete variable domain, with remaining parts taken from reference TRBV19 and TRBJ1-2, reads DGGITQSPKYLFRKEGQNVTLSCEQNLNHDAMYWYRQDPGQGLRLIYYSQIVNDFQKGDIAEGYSVSREKKESFPLTVTSAQKNPTAFYLCASSIPGYGYTFGSGTRLTVV.

The rearrangement uses TRBV4-1 and TRBJ2-5; weak D call: TRBD2 (6 bases). Germline loops: CDR1 MGHRA, CDR2 YSYEKL. The V and J ends lost 4 bases and 4 bases respectively, with 16 bases between them. The CDR3 totals 15 residues. Here the CDR3 reads CASSLGGGMRETQYF. The CDR3 coding sequence is TGCGCCAGCAGCCTTGGTGGGGGGATGCGAGAGACCCAGTACTTC.

The chain couples TRBV9 to TRBJ2-7; TRBD2 agrees at 7 bases. Germline loops: CDR1 SGDLS, CDR2 YYNGEE. This CDR3 spans 16 amino acids. V lost 3 bases, J lost 5 bases, and 14 bases stayed unmatched. In nucleotides, the CDR3 is TGTGCCAGCAGCGACGCCGTTGGGGGGAGGGTCCACGAGCAGTACTTC. It specifies CASSDAVGGRVHEQYF.

This chain uses TRBV3-1 (or the pseudogene TRBV3-2) with TRBJ2-7, with D hard to call. The CDR3 spans 13 residues. Trimming shortened V by 4 bases and J by 6 bases, and 13 bases separated the two germline ends. In germline, CDR1 is LGHDT, CDR2 YNNKEL (reference sequence). The CDR3 region is CASSPLISSEQYF. CDR3 in DNA: TGTGCCAGCAGCCCGTTAATATCGAGCGAGCAGTACTTC.

V usage is TRBV29-1 and J usage is TRBJ1-2; 9 bases line up with TRBD1. The CDR3 has 12 amino acids. Per germline, CDR1 SQVTM and CDR2 ANQGSEA. V lost 6 bases, J lost 7 bases, and 6 bases stayed unmatched. CDR3 region: CSVRGQGPGYTF. The CDR3 coding sequence is TGCAGCGTCCGGGGACAGGGACCTGGCTACACCTTC. Looking up the rest from reference TRBV29-1 and TRBJ1-2 gives the full variable domain: SAVISQKPSRDICQRGTSLTIQCQVDSQVTMMFWYRQQPGQSLTLIATANQGSEATYESGFVIDKFPISRPNLTFSTLTVSNMSPEDSSIYLCSVRGQGPGYTFGSGTRLTVV.

The chain combines TRBV5-8 with TRBJ2-1, with D possibly TRBD2 on 6 matching bases. The CDR3 runs 15 residues. CDR1 is SGHTS and CDR2 is YDEGEE in the germline V gene. Trimming shortened V by 3 bases and J by 2 bases, and 12 bases separated the two germline ends. For the CDR3, the DNA is TGTGCCAGCAGCTCTGGCGGGACCCCCTACAATGAGCAGTTCTTC. It specifies CASSSGGTPYNEQFF.

V is TRBV6-2 or TRBV6-3 and J is TRBJ2-7; 7 bases map to TRBD1. Germline V CDR1 and CDR2: MNHEY, SVGEGT. The junction had 8 bases not matched to a gene; V was cut back by 6 bases and J by 6 bases. CDR3 length: 13 residues. The CDR3 protein is CASSHNQGVEQYF. The DNA for the CDR3 is TGTGCCAGCAGCCACAATCAGGGGGTCGAGCAGTACTTC.

This rearrangement joins TRBV5-4 to TRBJ2-7, with TRBD2 matching 7 bases. J gave up 0 bases and V 3 bases, and 6 bases lay outside the gene matches. The CDR3 sequence is 15 residues long. Germline CDR1 and CDR2: SGHNT and YYREEE (reference sequence). CDR3 amino acids: CASSSQKRGSYEQYF. The CDR3 DNA sequence: TGTGCCAGCAGCTCCCAAAAGCGGGGCTCCTACGAGCAGTACTTC. Full variable domain (remainder filled in from reference TRBV5-4 and TRBJ2-7): ETGVTQSPTHLIKTRGQQVTLRCSSQSGHNTVSWYQQALGQGPQFIFQYYREEENGRGNFPPRFSGLQFPNYSSELNVNALELDDSALYLCASSSQKRGSYEQYFGPGTRLTVT.

The chain employs TRBV27 and TRBJ2-2; 8 bases are a match to TRBD1. Per germline, CDR1 MNHEY and CDR2 SMNVEV (reference sequence). This CDR3 is 16 amino acids long. Trimming took 3 bases from V and 4 from J; bases not matched to a gene: 7. In DNA, the CDR3 is TGTGCCAGCAGTTTTCGGGACAGGCAAGTCACCGGGGAGCTGTTTTTT. The encoded protein is CASSFRDRQVTGELFF.

The count of this clone is one. CDR3 in amino acids: CASSPRTGVDTGELFF. The CDR3 bases are TGTGCCAGCAGCCCCCGGACAGGGGTGGACACCGGGGAGCTGTTTTTT. The chain joins TRBV7-3 to TRBJ2-2; 9 positions agree with TRBD1. The CDR3 spans 16 residues. Germline-derived CDR1 and CDR2 are SGHTA and FQGTGA. With V trimmed by 5 bases and J by 3 bases, 7 bases remained unmatched.

Here the CDR3 DNA reads TGTGCCAGCAGCTCGTTTGCCAGCTCTAGTTTCTACGAGCAGTACTTC. Amino acids: CASSSFASSSFYEQYF. This chain links TRBV7-2 with TRBJ2-7, with D hard to call. CDR1 SGHTA and CDR2 FQGNSA come from the germline V gene. This CDR3 region has 16 residues. V lost 4 bases and J lost 3, with 19 bases in between.

This sequence joins TRBV7-2 and TRBJ2-1; 7 nucleotides match TRBD2. The CDR3 contains 15 residues. The germline V gene encodes CDR1 SGHTA and CDR2 FQGNSA. V shed 5 bases, J shed 3 bases, and the junction held 7 bases outside the gene matches. The CDR3 reads CASSQQSSGYNEQFF. The CDR3 DNA follows: TGTGCCAGCAGCCAGCAATCTAGCGGCTACAATGAGCAGTTCTTC.

J is TRBJ2-3 and V is TRBV9, with TRBD2 matching 13 bases. The CDR3 extends over 17 amino acids. The V segment lost 4 bases and the J segment 6 bases; nucleotides outside the gene matches: 11. Germline V lookup: CDR1 SGDLS, CDR2 YYNGEE. The CDR3 sequence: CASSSGLAGDSGDTQYF. As DNA, the CDR3 is TGTGCCAGCAGCTCCGGACTAGCGGGAGATTCGGGGGATACGCAGTATTTT.

This chain connects TRBV6-5 to TRBJ1-3; D gene uncertain. CDR3 length: 16 residues. Trimming took 0 bases from V and 0 from J, leaving 9 bases between them. Germline V gene lookup returns CDR1 MNHEY and CDR2 SVGAGI. The CDR3 region is CASSYSKGGSGNTIYF. Here the CDR3 DNA reads TGTGCCAGCAGTTACTCGAAGGGAGGCTCTGGAAACACCATATATTTT.

The chain links TRBV18 to TRBJ1-1; unclear D gene. The CDR3 contains 14 residues. The germline V and J ends were trimmed by 6 bases and 7 bases, with 18 bases remaining between them. Looked up from germline, CDR1 is KGHSH and CDR2 is LQKENI. The CDR3: CASSPALDAGEAFF. As DNA, the CDR3 is TGTGCCAGCTCCCCAGCCCTGGACGCGGGTGAAGCTTTCTTT.

This clone was observed a single time. This chain joins TRBV18 and TRBJ2-1, with TRBD2 matching 7 bases. V was pared by 0 bases and J by 7 bases, with 9 bases of the junction left unmatched. The CDR3 consists of 16 residues. CDR1 is KGHSH and CDR2 is LQKENI in the germline V gene. CDR3 sequence (DNA): TGTGCCAGCTCACCACCGTTGCAAGCGGGACTAAATGAGCAGTTCTTC. It is translated as CASSPPLQAGLNEQFF.